Listed below are T cell receptor beta chains from one sample, sequenced in a study of T cells after posttransplantation cyclophosphamide. TCRdb's copy holds only in-frame clones and misses some; the assay was immunoSEQ multiplex PCR. The table records over 20,000 clones without singletons, the ten largest covering roughly 1.5%. The sequenced sample consisted of PBMCs. Receptors originate from a man between 45 and 60 years old in good health, CMV-negative, and a related stem cell transplant donor. Each CDR3 is given without its conserved first and last residue. Each record gives: D gene, clone size, V gene, J gene, CDR3 protein. The D gene is left open where the match is weak. Clone sizes are shown as once, few, many or a size class.

D: NA; size: many; V: TRBV7-9; J: TRBJ2-5; CDR3: ASSLGRYQETQY
D: TRBD1; size: many; V: TRBV12-5; J: TRBJ2-7; CDR3: ASGTGVRSGFEQY
D: TRBD2; size: many; V: TRBV5-4; J: TRBJ2-3; CDR3: ASSLSGRSSTDTQY
D: TRBD2; size: many; V: TRBV4-2; J: TRBJ2-7; CDR3: ASSQNNGLAEAYEQY
D: NA; size: many; V: TRBV25-1; J: TRBJ1-2; CDR3: ASSSVLGQTDYGYT
D: NA; size: few; V: TRBV10-3; J: NA; CDR3: AIRRNYEQY
D: TRBD2; size: many; V: TRBV5-4; J: TRBJ2-3; CDR3: ASSIGSGGFTDTQY
D: NA; size: many; V: TRBV23-1; J: TRBJ2-5; CDR3: ASKQENQETQY
D: NA; size: many; V: TRBV18; J: TRBJ1-1; CDR3: ASSTQGEAF
D: NA; size: many; V: TRBV12-5; J: TRBJ2-2; CDR3: ASGRDTGELF
D: TRBD1; size: many; V: TRBV4-1; J: TRBJ2-5; CDR3: ASSHWDRGPETQY
D: NA; size: many; V: TRBV19; J: TRBJ1-5; CDR3: ASSISGSNQPQH
D: TRBD2; size: many; V: TRBV27; J: TRBJ2-3; CDR3: ATSRPSGGTDTQY
D: NA; size: many; V: TRBV5-1; J: TRBJ2-3; CDR3: ASSSLPGGTDTQY
D: NA; size: many; V: TRBV19; J: TRBJ2-1; CDR3: ASSIVGLSNEQF
D: TRBD2; size: many; V: TRBV27; J: TRBJ2-4; CDR3: ASSSTSGRADAKNIQY
D: TRBD2; size: many; V: TRBV28; J: TRBJ2-1; CDR3: ASRGVAGYNEQF
D: NA; size: many; V: TRBV7-3; J: TRBJ2-6; CDR3: ASSLRQQGAPGANVLT
D: TRBD1; size: many; V: TRBV19; J: TRBJ1-2; CDR3: ASSITRTGEGYT
D: TRBD1; size: many; V: TRBV6-5; J: TRBJ2-7; CDR3: ASSTSGTGTYEQY
D: TRBD2; size: many; V: TRBV7-9; J: TRBJ2-5; CDR3: ASSQIGGGPEETQY
D: TRBD1; size: many; V: TRBV10-3; J: TRBJ2-3; CDR3: AIRGDSRGSTDTQY
D: TRBD1; size: many; V: TRBV7-2; J: TRBJ2-7; CDR3: ASSTTGTGPYEQY
D: TRBD1; size: many; V: TRBV30; J: TRBJ2-2; CDR3: AWRYRGSSTGELF
D: TRBD2; size: many; V: TRBV5-1; J: TRBJ2-3; CDR3: ASSSDYLAGNRTDTQY
D: NA; size: many; V: TRBV6-1; J: TRBJ2-7; CDR3: ASSEAQGLYEQY
D: NA; size: many; V: TRBV2; J: TRBJ2-6; CDR3: ASSGAPGANVLT
D: TRBD1; size: few; V: TRBV27; J: NA; CDR3: ASSRTGGMSYEQY
D: TRBD1; size: many; V: TRBV19; J: TRBJ2-7; CDR3: ASNPRTGGSYEQY
D: NA; size: many; V: TRBV18; J: TRBJ2-7; CDR3: ASSPGGRELGQY
D: TRBD1; size: many; V: TRBV18; J: TRBJ2-5; CDR3: ASSPTGQVAGGTQY
D: TRBD2; size: many; V: TRBV2; J: TRBJ2-7; CDR3: ASSVLAGAGEQY
D: TRBD1; size: many; V: TRBV4-2; J: TRBJ2-4; CDR3: ASSQSQGAAYIQY
D: NA; size: many; V: TRBV27; J: TRBJ2-7; CDR3: ASSPIRQSTYEQY
D: NA; size: many; V: TRBV6-5; J: TRBJ1-1; CDR3: ASSRPGGAEAF
D: TRBD2; size: many; V: TRBV7-9; J: TRBJ2-5; CDR3: ASSFISGGQETQY
D: TRBD1; size: many; V: TRBV10-1; J: TRBJ2-7; CDR3: ASTSPGQGAFEQY
D: NA; size: many; V: TRBV9; J: TRBJ1-1; CDR3: ASSVAPSGGKNTEAF
D: TRBD1; size: many; V: TRBV5-1; J: TRBJ2-5; CDR3: ASSSGQGGETQY